The source of this T cell receptor (beta chain) is a study of blood T cells in healthy people across ages. Looking at the study overall: About one barcoded beta molecule per two T cells was captured by template switching.

V was trimmed by 8 bases and J by 4 bases, leaving 12 bases between them. The CDR3 has 13 residues. The V gene's germline CDR1 is SNHLY and CDR2 FYNNEI. With a J-beta primer mix and a sample-barcoded 5' primer, a second PCR ran 7 to 11 cycles. From each sample, at least 2.5 million paired-end reads containing CDR3 were obtained. TCRdb reanalysed the 5' RACE reads using MiXCR and keeps one entry per CDR3 protein. The sample includes about 730,000 distinct CDR3 sequences, roughly 41% of them seen just once. On this clonotype itself: Its specificity is unknown.

Regarding the study as a whole: Long-lived donors carried more naive CD4+ cells and greater diversity than aged donors. Per million T cells, TCR beta diversity dropped about linearly as age rose.

Sequenced material: blood. The rearrangement uses TRBV2 and TRBJ1-5; perhaps TRBD1 as D (6 bases). This clonotype was obtained from a woman aged 55-70 years in good health. The CDR3 nucleotides read TGTGCCAGCGTGGGGGCAGAAAATCAGCCCCAGCATTTT. As protein: CASVGAENQPQHF.